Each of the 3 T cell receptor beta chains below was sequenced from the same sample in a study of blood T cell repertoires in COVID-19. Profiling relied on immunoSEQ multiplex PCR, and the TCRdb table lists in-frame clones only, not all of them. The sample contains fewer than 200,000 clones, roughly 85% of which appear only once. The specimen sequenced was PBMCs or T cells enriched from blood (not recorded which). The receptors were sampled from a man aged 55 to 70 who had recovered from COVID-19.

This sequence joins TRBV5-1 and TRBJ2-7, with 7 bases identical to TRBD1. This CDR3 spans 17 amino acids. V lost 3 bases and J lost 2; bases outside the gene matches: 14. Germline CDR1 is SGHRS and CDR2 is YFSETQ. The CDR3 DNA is TGCGCCAGCAGCTCTGCCCAGGGGGAGTGGATAGCCTACGAGCAGTACTTC. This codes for CASSSAQGEWIAYEQYF.

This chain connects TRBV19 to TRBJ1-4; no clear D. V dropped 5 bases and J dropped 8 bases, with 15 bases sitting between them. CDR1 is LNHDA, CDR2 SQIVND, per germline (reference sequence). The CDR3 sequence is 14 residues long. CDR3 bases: TGTGCCAGTAGTCCCCGAGATGCGGGCGAAAAACTGTTTTTT. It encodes CASSPRDAGEKLFF.

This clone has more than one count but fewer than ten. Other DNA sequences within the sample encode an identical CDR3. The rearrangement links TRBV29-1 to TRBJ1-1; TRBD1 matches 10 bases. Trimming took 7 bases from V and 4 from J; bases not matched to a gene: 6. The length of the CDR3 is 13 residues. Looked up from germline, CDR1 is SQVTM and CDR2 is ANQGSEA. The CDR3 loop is CSGRQGAGTEAFF. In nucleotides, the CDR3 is TGCAGCGGACGACAGGGGGCAGGCACTGAAGCTTTCTTT.